This entry describes one TCR beta chain. Its target is unknown. The sequence runs out 3 residues before the end of the CDR3; the remainder is reconstructed from the germline J gene. The data were obtained in a study of T cell clonality in common variable immunodeficiency. Points from the study as a whole: In common variable immunodeficiency, TCR beta chains reportedly carried fewer deletions and N-nucleotide insertions.

Generated by immunoSEQ multiplex PCR, the TCRdb table keeps only in-frame clones and is missing some. The sample is made up of some 11,000 clones, none counted only once. CDR1 is DFQATT and CDR2 is SNEGSKA in the germline V gene (reference sequence). V gave up 6 bases and J gave up 5 bases, with 11 bases separating them. CDR3 length: 13 residues. CVID subjects were some 15 female and roughly 31 male, aged about 8 to 65. J is TRBJ1-6 and V is TRBV20-1; a possible D gene is TRBD1 (6 bases). The sequenced sample consisted of peripheral blood mononuclear cells. This clonotype was obtained from a human donor with common variable immunodeficiency. Partial CDR3 DNA: TGCAGTGCATGGACAGACCATAATTCACCC. Translating it yields CSAWTDHNSP. The complete CDR3 sequence is CSAWTDHNSPLHF.